These T cell receptor beta chains were read from a single sample in a study of T cell clonotyping in hematopoietic cell transplantation. The repertoire was sequenced with immunoSEQ multiplex PCR; TCRdb's copy has only in-frame clones and lacks some. The sample yields tens of thousands of clones, 90% to 97% seen once. Here the sequenced sample was peripheral blood mononuclear cells, taken before stem cell transplant. The receptor set was obtained from a woman aged 45-60 years with acute myeloid leukemia. Some clones in this sample may be carry-over from other donors' samples. CDR3s include the opening cysteine and the closing phenylalanine or tryptophan. The D gene is left open where the match is weak. Clone size, where shown, is once, few, many, or a class for clones that have expanded.

j_call: TRBJ2-7; clone_size: -; d_call: -; v_call: TRBV6-1; cdr3_aa: CASGSRGTYEQYF; cdr3_nt: TGTGCCAGCGGTTCTCGCGGCACCTACGAGCAGTACTTC
j_call: TRBJ1-2; clone_size: -; d_call: -; v_call: TRBV2; cdr3_aa: CASSDLWSGRNGYTF; cdr3_nt: TGTGCCAGCAGTGACCTCTGGTCAGGTCGGAATGGCTACACCTTC
j_call: TRBJ1-1; clone_size: -; d_call: -; v_call: TRBV30; cdr3_aa: CAWTGTEAFF; cdr3_nt: TGTGCCTGGACGGGCACTGAAGCTTTCTTT
j_call: TRBJ2-2; clone_size: -; d_call: TRBD2; v_call: TRBV9; cdr3_aa: CASSVGGGSTGELFF; cdr3_nt: TGTGCCAGCAGCGTTGGCGGGGGGAGCACCGGGGAGCTGTTTTTT
j_call: TRBJ2-1; clone_size: -; d_call: -; v_call: TRBV5-1; cdr3_aa: CASRFRGDAFSYNEQFF; cdr3_nt: TGCGCCAGCAGGTTTCGGGGAGACGCTTTCTCCTACAATGAGCAGTTCTTC
j_call: TRBJ1-1; clone_size: -; d_call: -; v_call: TRBV19; cdr3_aa: CASSILGREAFF; cdr3_nt: TGTGCCAGTAGTATTCTGGGACGCGAAGCTTTCTTT
j_call: TRBJ1-4; clone_size: -; d_call: -; v_call: TRBV25-1; cdr3_aa: CASSDPATHNEKLFF; cdr3_nt: TGTGCCAGTAGTGACCCAGCTACCCATAATGAAAAACTGTTTTTT
j_call: TRBJ2-7; clone_size: few; d_call: -; v_call: TRBV30; cdr3_aa: CAWSVLIGIDEQYF; cdr3_nt: TGTGCCTGGAGTGTACTAATCGGAATCGACGAGCAGTACTTC
j_call: TRBJ2-3; clone_size: -; d_call: TRBD2; v_call: TRBV27; cdr3_aa: CASSLGSGVTDTQYF; cdr3_nt: TGTGCCAGCAGTTTGGGTAGCGGGGTAACGGATACGCAGTATTTT
j_call: TRBJ1-5; clone_size: few; d_call: -; v_call: TRBV2; cdr3_aa: CASAPTGNSNQPQHF; cdr3_nt: TGTGCCAGCGCCCCTACAGGAAATAGCAATCAGCCCCAGCATTTT
j_call: TRBJ2-7; clone_size: -; d_call: -; v_call: TRBV4-2; cdr3_aa: CASSHRDTSYEQYF; cdr3_nt: TGTGCCAGCAGCCACCGGGACACCTCCTACGAGCAGTACTTC
j_call: TRBJ1-3; clone_size: -; d_call: -; v_call: TRBV28; cdr3_aa: CASRKDTGLRGNTIYF; cdr3_nt: TGTGCCAGCAGGAAAGACACAGGGTTGCGGGGAAACACCATATATTTT
j_call: TRBJ1-1; clone_size: -; d_call: -; v_call: TRBV6-5; cdr3_aa: CASSYSANTEAFF; cdr3_nt: TGTGCCAGCAGTTACTCAGCGAACACTGAAGCTTTCTTT
j_call: TRBJ1-4; clone_size: -; d_call: TRBD1; v_call: TRBV29-1; cdr3_aa: CSGGTAMGEKLFF; cdr3_nt: TGCAGCGGTGGGACAGCCATGGGGGAAAAACTGTTTTTT
j_call: TRBJ1-1; clone_size: -; d_call: -; v_call: TRBV4-1; cdr3_aa: CASSQLSITEAFF; cdr3_nt: TGCGCCAGCAGCCAACTATCCATCACTGAAGCTTTCTTT
j_call: TRBJ2-7; clone_size: -; d_call: -; v_call: TRBV28; cdr3_aa: CASSVTSSFRYEQYF; cdr3_nt: TGTGCCAGCAGTGTCACTAGCTCCTTTCGCTACGAGCAGTACTTC
j_call: TRBJ1-1; clone_size: once; d_call: -; v_call: TRBV7-2; cdr3_aa: CASSLGTGSGNTEAFF; cdr3_nt: TGTGCCAGCAGCTTAGGAACAGGGTCGGGGAACACTGAAGCTTTCTTT
j_call: TRBJ1-2; clone_size: -; d_call: TRBD1; v_call: TRBV10-1; cdr3_aa: CANRDRASGYTF; cdr3_nt: TGCGCCAATAGGGACAGGGCCTCTGGCTACACCTTC
j_call: TRBJ2-1; clone_size: -; d_call: -; v_call: TRBV7-2; cdr3_aa: CASRTGTLGNEQFF; cdr3_nt: TGTGCCAGCAGGACCGGGACTCTGGGTAATGAGCAGTTCTTC
j_call: TRBJ2-4; clone_size: -; d_call: TRBD2; v_call: TRBV28; cdr3_aa: CASSSPLAGGPNIQYF; cdr3_nt: TGTGCCAGCAGTTCGCCACTAGCGGGAGGGCCGAACATTCAGTACTTC
j_call: TRBJ2-2; clone_size: -; d_call: -; v_call: TRBV9; cdr3_aa: CASSVGRGSNTGELFF; cdr3_nt: TGTGCCAGCAGCGTAGGGAGAGGCAGTAACACCGGGGAGCTGTTTTTT
j_call: TRBJ1-2; clone_size: -; d_call: -; v_call: TRBV2; cdr3_aa: CASSPLNSGAQGYTF; cdr3_nt: TGTGCCAGCAGTCCCCTAAATTCAGGGGCTCAAGGCTACACCTTC
j_call: TRBJ1-5; clone_size: -; d_call: TRBD1; v_call: TRBV30; cdr3_aa: CAWSVPRGGNQPQHF; cdr3_nt: TGTGCCTGGAGTGTACCCAGGGGGGGCAATCAGCCCCAGCATTTT
j_call: TRBJ1-1; clone_size: once; d_call: TRBD1; v_call: TRBV29-1; cdr3_aa: CSVGQVNTEAFF; cdr3_nt: TGCAGCGTGGGACAGGTGAACACTGAAGCTTTCTTT
j_call: TRBJ2-7; clone_size: -; d_call: TRBD1; v_call: TRBV30; cdr3_aa: CAWTRTGLTYEQYF; cdr3_nt: TGTGCCTGGACGAGGACAGGGCTGACCTACGAGCAGTACTTC
j_call: TRBJ1-3; clone_size: -; d_call: -; v_call: TRBV30; cdr3_aa: CAWSYSSGNTIYF; cdr3_nt: TGTGCCTGGAGTTACAGCTCTGGAAACACCATATATTTT
j_call: TRBJ2-7; clone_size: once; d_call: -; v_call: TRBV5-1; cdr3_aa: CASSLAIGFGGANEQYF; cdr3_nt: TGCGCCAGCAGCTTGGCGATAGGCTTTGGGGGGGCCAACGAGCAGTACTTC
j_call: TRBJ1-1; clone_size: -; d_call: -; v_call: TRBV6-5; cdr3_aa: CASRRGRGTEAFF; cdr3_nt: TGTGCCAGCAGAAGAGGACGGGGCACTGAAGCTTTCTTT
j_call: TRBJ1-5; clone_size: -; d_call: TRBD1; v_call: TRBV5-8; cdr3_aa: CASSLGTGMNQPQHF; cdr3_nt: TGTGCCAGCAGCTTGGGGACAGGGATGAATCAGCCCCAGCATTTT
j_call: TRBJ2-2; clone_size: -; d_call: -; v_call: TRBV9; cdr3_aa: CASSGRDMNTGELFF; cdr3_nt: TGTGCCAGCAGCGGCCGGGATATGAACACCGGGGAGCTGTTTTTT
j_call: TRBJ2-4; clone_size: -; d_call: TRBD1; v_call: TRBV7-8; cdr3_aa: CASSNPGQVLAKNIQYF; cdr3_nt: TGTGCCAGCAGCAACCCGGGACAGGTTCTAGCCAAAAACATTCAGTACTTC
j_call: TRBJ1-2; clone_size: -; d_call: TRBD1; v_call: TRBV9; cdr3_aa: CASSKTGYGYTF; cdr3_nt: TGTGCCAGCAGCAAGACAGGGTATGGCTACACCTTC
j_call: TRBJ2-3; clone_size: -; d_call: TRBD1; v_call: TRBV6-1; cdr3_aa: CASSVWTGGVTDTQYF; cdr3_nt: TGTGCCAGCAGTGTCTGGACAGGGGGTGTTACAGATACGCAGTATTTT
j_call: TRBJ1-2; clone_size: -; d_call: TRBD1; v_call: TRBV25-1; cdr3_aa: CASSPPGQNYGYTF; cdr3_nt: TGTGCCAGCAGTCCTCCGGGACAGAACTATGGCTACACCTTC
j_call: TRBJ1-1; clone_size: once; d_call: -; v_call: TRBV30; cdr3_aa: CAWGGENTEAFF; cdr3_nt: TGTGCCTGGGGGGGGGAGAACACTGAAGCTTTCTTT
j_call: TRBJ2-1; clone_size: -; d_call: -; v_call: TRBV6-5; cdr3_aa: CASTPPGAYNEQFF; cdr3_nt: TGTGCCAGCACGCCCCCGGGGGCCTACAATGAGCAGTTCTTC
j_call: TRBJ1-2; clone_size: -; d_call: TRBD1; v_call: TRBV27; cdr3_aa: CASSPQDRVTIGYGYTF; cdr3_nt: TGTGCCAGCAGTCCCCAAGACAGGGTGACGATTGGCTATGGCTACACCTTC
j_call: TRBJ2-2; clone_size: -; d_call: TRBD1; v_call: TRBV7-9; cdr3_aa: CASSPRQGAPTGELFF; cdr3_nt: TGTGCCAGCAGCCCGAGACAGGGGGCGCCGACCGGGGAGCTGTTTTTT
j_call: TRBJ1-5; clone_size: -; d_call: -; v_call: TRBV2; cdr3_aa: CASTREDNQPQHF; cdr3_nt: TGTGCCAGCACGAGAGAGGACAATCAGCCCCAGCATTTT
j_call: TRBJ1-2; clone_size: -; d_call: TRBD1; v_call: TRBV29-1; cdr3_aa: CSATPRTGTGGNYGYTF; cdr3_nt: TGCAGCGCTACACCTCGAACCGGGACAGGGGGCAACTATGGCTACACCTTC
j_call: TRBJ2-2; clone_size: -; d_call: -; v_call: TRBV6-6; cdr3_aa: CASSYEGANTGELFF; cdr3_nt: TGTGCCAGCAGTTACGAGGGAGCGAACACCGGGGAGCTGTTTTTT
j_call: TRBJ2-1; clone_size: -; d_call: -; v_call: TRBV4-1; cdr3_aa: CASSQEGEASSNNEQFF; cdr3_nt: TGCGCCAGCAGCCAAGAAGGGGAGGCTAGCAGTAACAATGAGCAGTTCTTC
j_call: TRBJ1-1; clone_size: -; d_call: -; v_call: TRBV5-1; cdr3_aa: CASSLDFGNTEAFF; cdr3_nt: TGCGCCAGCAGCTTGGACTTTGGGAACACTGAAGCTTTCTTT
j_call: TRBJ2-7; clone_size: -; d_call: TRBD1; v_call: TRBV27; cdr3_aa: CASSLGMIGQGKLYEQYF; cdr3_nt: TGTGCCAGCAGTTTAGGGATGATCGGACAGGGGAAGCTCTACGAGCAGTACTTC
j_call: TRBJ2-3; clone_size: -; d_call: -; v_call: TRBV5-1; cdr3_aa: CAPNTMPRPDTQYF; cdr3_nt: TGCGCCCCCAACACGATGCCCCGGCCAGATACGCAGTATTTT
j_call: TRBJ2-2; clone_size: -; d_call: -; v_call: TRBV9; cdr3_aa: CASSEETGGVGELFF; cdr3_nt: TGTGCCAGCAGCGAAGAGACAGGAGGAGTCGGGGAGCTGTTTTTT
j_call: TRBJ1-2; clone_size: -; d_call: TRBD1; v_call: TRBV7-9; cdr3_aa: CASSLGPDRVLYGYTF; cdr3_nt: TGTGCCAGCAGCTTAGGACCAGACAGGGTGCTCTATGGCTACACCTTC
j_call: TRBJ2-5; clone_size: -; d_call: -; v_call: TRBV30; cdr3_aa: CAWSGHSKKTQYF; cdr3_nt: TGTGCCTGGAGTGGACACTCCAAGAAGACCCAGTACTTC